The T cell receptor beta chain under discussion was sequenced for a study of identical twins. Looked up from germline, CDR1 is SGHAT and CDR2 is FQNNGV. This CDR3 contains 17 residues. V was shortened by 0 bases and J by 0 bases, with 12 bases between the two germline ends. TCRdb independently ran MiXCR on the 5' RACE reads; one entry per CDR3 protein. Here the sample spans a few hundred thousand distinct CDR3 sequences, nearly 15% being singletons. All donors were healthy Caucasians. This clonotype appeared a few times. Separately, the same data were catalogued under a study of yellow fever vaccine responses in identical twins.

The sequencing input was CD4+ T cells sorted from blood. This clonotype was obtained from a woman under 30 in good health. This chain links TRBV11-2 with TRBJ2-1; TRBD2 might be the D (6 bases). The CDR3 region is CASSLDGTGGSYNEQFF. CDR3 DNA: TGTGCCAGCAGCTTAGACGGGACCGGGGGCTCCTACAATGAGCAGTTCTTC.